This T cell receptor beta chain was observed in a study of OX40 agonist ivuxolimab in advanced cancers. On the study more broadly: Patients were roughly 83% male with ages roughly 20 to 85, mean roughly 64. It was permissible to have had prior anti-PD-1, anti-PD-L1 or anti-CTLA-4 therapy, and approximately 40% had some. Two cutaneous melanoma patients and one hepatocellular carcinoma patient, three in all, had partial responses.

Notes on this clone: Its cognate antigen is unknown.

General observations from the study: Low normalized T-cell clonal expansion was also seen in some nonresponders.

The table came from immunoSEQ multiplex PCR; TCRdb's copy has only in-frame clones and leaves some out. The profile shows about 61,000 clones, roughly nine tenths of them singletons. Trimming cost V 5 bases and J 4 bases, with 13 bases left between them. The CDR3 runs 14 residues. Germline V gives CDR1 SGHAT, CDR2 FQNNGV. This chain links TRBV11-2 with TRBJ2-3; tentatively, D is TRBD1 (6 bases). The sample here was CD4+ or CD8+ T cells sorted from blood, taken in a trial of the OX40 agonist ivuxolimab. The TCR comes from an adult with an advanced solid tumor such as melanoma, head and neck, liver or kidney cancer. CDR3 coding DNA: TGTGCCAGCAGCCTACAGGGTTGGGCAGATACGCAGTATTTT. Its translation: CASSLQGWADTQYF.